A selection of T cell receptor beta chains follows, all from one sample in a study of regulatory T cells in long-lasting Graves disease. Via MiXCR, TCRdb re-called the multiplex PCR reads, giving one row per CDR3 protein. The table lists 500,000 to 800,000 distinct CDR3 sequences, approximately 31% of them singletons. The sequences come from peripheral blood mononuclear cells (PBMCs), collected when the disease was refractory, from a patient treated with antithyroid drugs. Source of these receptors: a female donor with Graves disease. The CDR3 runs from the conserved cysteine through the conserved F or W. D genes are given only for firm matches. Only part of the rows carry a size: once, few, many, or a class if the clone is expanded.

TRBJ2-7 | - | few | TRBV7-3 | TGTGCCAGCAGCTCCCGCCCGACAGTTGGAACCTACGAGCAGTACTTC | CASSSRPTVGTYEQYF
TRBJ2-7 | TRBD1 | few | TRBV24-1 | TGTGCCACCAGTGATTTGGACAGGGGGTCTTTCTCCTACGAGCAGTACTTC | CATSDLDRGSFSYEQYF
TRBJ1-5 | - | - | TRBV27 | TGTGCCAGCAGCTACAGGAGCTTTAGCAATCAGCCCCAGCATTTT | CASSYRSFSNQPQHF
TRBJ2-7 | TRBD1 | few | TRBV19 | TGTGCCACCACCCCCGGGACAGGGGGTTCCTACGAGCAGTACTTC | CATTPGTGGSYEQYF
TRBJ2-7 | - | - | TRBV7-9 | TGTGCCAGCAGCTTAGGCCAGGGTCTCTACGAGCAGTACTTC | CASSLGQGLYEQYF
TRBJ1-1 | - | few | TRBV24-1 | TGTGCCACCAGTGACCCGAACTATGGGGACACTGAAGCTTTCTTT | CATSDPNYGDTEAFF
TRBJ1-5 | TRBD1 | - | TRBV20-1 | TGCAGTGCTTGGGACAGTTCCAATCAGCCCCAGCATTTT | CSAWDSSNQPQHF
TRBJ1-2 | - | - | TRBV11-1 | TGTGCCAGCTCCTTCCTTAGCGGAGGATCAGGGGTGGATGGCTACACCTTC | CASSFLSGGSGVDGYTF
TRBJ1-2 | - | many | TRBV28 | TGTGCCAGCAGTTTATGGACAGAGAACGGCTACACCTTC | CASSLWTENGYTF
TRBJ2-7 | - | - | TRBV27 | TGTGCCAGCAGTTTGGCTCGGACGGACTACGAGCAGTACTTC | CASSLARTDYEQYF
TRBJ1-1 | - | - | TRBV6-2/TRBV6-3 | TGTGCCAGCAGTTACAACAGGGCGACTGAAGCTTTCTTT | CASSYNRATEAFF
TRBJ1-4 | - | - | TRBV7-9 | TGTGCCAGCAGCGCACAGGGCCGGGGTAATGAAAAACTGTTTTTT | CASSAQGRGNEKLFF
TRBJ2-2 | - | many | TRBV28 | TGTGCCAGCCACCGACTAGTCTCCGGGGAGCTGTTTTTT | CASHRLVSGELFF
TRBJ1-5 | - | - | TRBV20-1 | TGCAGTGCTAGGGTTGGTCAAACCCTAGGGCCCCAGCATTTT | CSARVGQTLGPQHF